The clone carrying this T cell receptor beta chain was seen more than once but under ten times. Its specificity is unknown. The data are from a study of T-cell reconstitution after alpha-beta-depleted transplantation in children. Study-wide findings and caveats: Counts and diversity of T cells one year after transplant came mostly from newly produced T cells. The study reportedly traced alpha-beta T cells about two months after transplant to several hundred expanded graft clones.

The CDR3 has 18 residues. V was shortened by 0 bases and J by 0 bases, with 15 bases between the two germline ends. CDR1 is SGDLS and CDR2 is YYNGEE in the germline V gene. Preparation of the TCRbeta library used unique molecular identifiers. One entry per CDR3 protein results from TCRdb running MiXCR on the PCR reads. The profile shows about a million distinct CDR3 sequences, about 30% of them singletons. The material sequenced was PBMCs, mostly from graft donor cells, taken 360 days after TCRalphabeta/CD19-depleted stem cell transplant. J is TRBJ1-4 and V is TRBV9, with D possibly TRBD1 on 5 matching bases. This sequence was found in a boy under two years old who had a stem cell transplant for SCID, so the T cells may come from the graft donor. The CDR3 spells CASSVASMGDSTNEKLFF. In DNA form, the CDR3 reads TGTGCCAGCAGCGTAGCATCGATGGGGGACTCAACTAATGAAAAACTGTTTTTT.